The present T cell receptor beta chain was sequenced within a study of blood T cell repertoires in COVID-19. At the level of the study: Material from acute and convalescent COVID-19 was sourced from the United States, Italy and Spain.

In the authors' workflow: How many nucleated cells were present was estimated from reference gene primer amplification. Generated by immunoSEQ multiplex PCR, the TCRdb table keeps only in-frame clones and is missing some. V and J calls and clone size follow that table, whereas D and trimming were derived from the DNA. The top ten clones hold 0.5% to 0.55% of a sample with 150,000 to 180,000 clones, about 89% of them seen once. Germline CDR1 is SGHRS and CDR2 is YFSETQ. This CDR3 contains 15 residues. The J segment lost 7 bases and the V segment lost 4 bases, leaving 8 bases of the junction unmatched.

The TCR comes from a man in his forties or fifties with acute or convalescent COVID-19. The V call is TRBV5-1, the J call TRBJ1-1; 12 positions match TRBD1. Sequencing was performed on peripheral blood. CDR3 DNA: TGCGCCAGCAGCATCCGGGACAGGGGGCGGATTGAAGCTTTCTTT. Its protein product is CASSIRDRGRIEAFF.